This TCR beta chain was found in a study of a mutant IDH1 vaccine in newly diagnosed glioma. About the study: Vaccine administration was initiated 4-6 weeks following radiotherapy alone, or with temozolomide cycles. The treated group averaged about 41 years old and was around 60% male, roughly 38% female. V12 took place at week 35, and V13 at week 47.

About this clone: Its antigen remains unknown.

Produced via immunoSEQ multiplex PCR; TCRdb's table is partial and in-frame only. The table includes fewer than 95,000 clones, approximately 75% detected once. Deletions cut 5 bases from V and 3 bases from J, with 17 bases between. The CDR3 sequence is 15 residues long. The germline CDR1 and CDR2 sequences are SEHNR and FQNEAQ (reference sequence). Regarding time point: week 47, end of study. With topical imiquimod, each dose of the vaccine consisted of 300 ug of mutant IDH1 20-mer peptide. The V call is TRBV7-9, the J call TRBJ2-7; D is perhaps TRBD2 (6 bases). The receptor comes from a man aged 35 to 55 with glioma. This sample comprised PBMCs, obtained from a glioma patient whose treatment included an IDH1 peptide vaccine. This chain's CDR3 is CASSKRALGSYEQYF. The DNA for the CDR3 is TGTGCCAGCAGCAAGCGGGCCCTAGGGAGCTACGAGCAGTACTTC. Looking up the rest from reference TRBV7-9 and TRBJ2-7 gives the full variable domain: DTGVSQNPRHKITKRGQNVTFRCDPISEHNRLYWYRQTLGQGPEFLTYFQNEAQLEKSRLLSDRFSAERPKGSFSTLEIQRTEQGDSAMYLCASSKRALGSYEQYFGPGTRLTVT.